These T cell receptor beta chains were read from a single sample in a study of glioma-infiltrating T cells after dendritic cell vaccination. Here immunoSEQ multiplex PCR was the method, and the copy in TCRdb shows in-frame clones only, minus some. The sample holds tens of thousands of clones; roughly four fifths are singletons and the top ten take 2.1%. The starting material was blood, obtained before dendritic cell vaccination. The receptors stem from a human donor with glioblastoma. Each CDR3 is given with its conserved first and last residue. A D gene is named only where the DNA matches it firmly. A row's size may be missing; if present it is once, few, many or a size class.

J gene: TRBJ1-5
V gene: TRBV7-2
D gene: NA
clone size: NA
CDR3 length: 16
CDR3 protein: CASSSLQVYSNQPQHF
CDR3 DNA: TGTGCCAGCAGCAGCTTACAGGTTTATAGCAATCAGCCCCAGCATTTT

J gene: TRBJ1-2
V gene: TRBV6-5
D gene: TRBD1
clone size: NA
CDR3 length: 13
CDR3 protein: CASRGTDRYGYTF
CDR3 DNA: TGTGCCAGCAGGGGGACAGATCGCTATGGCTACACCTTC

J gene: TRBJ2-2
V gene: TRBV11-2
D gene: TRBD2
clone size: NA
CDR3 length: 15
CDR3 protein: CASSPPTTSPGELFF
CDR3 DNA: TGTGCCAGCAGCCCGCCAACGACTAGCCCCGGGGAGCTGTTTTTT

J gene: TRBJ1-2
V gene: TRBV5-1
D gene: NA
clone size: NA
CDR3 length: 13
CDR3 protein: CASSPGRGYGYTF
CDR3 DNA: TGCGCCAGCAGCCCAGGGCGGGGCTATGGCTACACCTTC

J gene: TRBJ1-1
V gene: TRBV27
D gene: NA
clone size: NA
CDR3 length: 15
CDR3 protein: CASTAQAVGNTEAFF
CDR3 DNA: TGTGCCAGCACCGCCCAGGCAGTGGGGAACACTGAAGCTTTCTTT

J gene: TRBJ2-4
V gene: TRBV6-5
D gene: NA
clone size: NA
CDR3 length: 12
CDR3 protein: CASSELINIQYF
CDR3 DNA: TGTGCCAGCAGTGAACTCATAAACATTCAGTACTTC

J gene: TRBJ2-5
V gene: TRBV7-8
D gene: TRBD2
clone size: NA
CDR3 length: 14
CDR3 protein: CASSLLAGRETQYF
CDR3 DNA: TGTGCCAGCAGCTTACTAGCGGGTCGGGAGACCCAGTACTTC

J gene: TRBJ2-3
V gene: TRBV2
D gene: TRBD2
clone size: NA
CDR3 length: 15
CDR3 protein: CASSRRTSGTDTQYF
CDR3 DNA: TGTGCCAGCAGTCGGCGGACTAGCGGCACAGATACGCAGTATTTT

J gene: TRBJ2-5
V gene: TRBV2
D gene: NA
clone size: NA
CDR3 length: 11
CDR3 protein: CASTLQETQYF
CDR3 DNA: TGTGCCAGCACTCTCCAAGAGACCCAGTACTTC

J gene: TRBJ1-4
V gene: TRBV19
D gene: TRBD1
clone size: NA
CDR3 length: 15
CDR3 protein: CASSPAGGDNEKLFF
CDR3 DNA: TGTGCCAGTAGCCCGGCAGGGGGCGATAATGAAAAACTGTTTTTT

J gene: TRBJ2-2
V gene: TRBV4-2
D gene: NA
clone size: NA
CDR3 length: 16
CDR3 protein: CASSQEYEILTGELFF
CDR3 DNA: TGTGCCAGCAGCCAAGAATACGAGATTTTGACCGGGGAGCTGTTTTTT

J gene: TRBJ1-5
V gene: TRBV19
D gene: NA
clone size: NA
CDR3 length: 20
CDR3 protein: CASTHQGGRVIGNSNQPQHF
CDR3 DNA: TGTGCCAGTACCCATCAGGGAGGCAGGGTTATTGGGAATAGCAATCAGCCCCAGCATTTT

J gene: TRBJ2-2
V gene: TRBV19
D gene: NA
clone size: NA
CDR3 length: 15
CDR3 protein: CASSGGQPHTGELFF
CDR3 DNA: TGTGCCAGTAGTGGAGGACAGCCCCACACCGGGGAGCTGTTTTTT

J gene: TRBJ1-4
V gene: TRBV6-1
D gene: TRBD1
clone size: NA
CDR3 length: 13
CDR3 protein: CASTLGQGGKLFF
CDR3 DNA: TGTGCCAGCACCTTGGGACAGGGGGGAAAACTGTTTTTT

J gene: TRBJ2-1
V gene: TRBV30
D gene: TRBD2
clone size: NA
CDR3 length: 17
CDR3 protein: CAWSVLRTSGRSDEQFF
CDR3 DNA: TGTGCCTGGAGTGTACTTAGGACTAGCGGGAGATCGGATGAGCAGTTCTTC

J gene: TRBJ2-3
V gene: TRBV25-1
D gene: TRBD2
clone size: NA
CDR3 length: 14
CDR3 protein: CASSVAGGTDTQYF
CDR3 DNA: TGTGCCAGCAGTGTAGCGGGAGGGACAGATACGCAGTATTTT

J gene: TRBJ2-2
V gene: TRBV10-3
D gene: TRBD1
clone size: NA
CDR3 length: 18
CDR3 protein: CAIRRQSPGTVFTGELFF
CDR3 DNA: TGTGCCATCAGGAGACAAAGTCCAGGGACAGTCTTTACCGGGGAGCTGTTTTTT

J gene: TRBJ2-3
V gene: TRBV7-9
D gene: NA
clone size: NA
CDR3 length: 11
CDR3 protein: CASSLATVQYF
CDR3 DNA: TGTGCCAGCAGCTTAGCGACAGTACAGTATTTT

J gene: TRBJ2-3
V gene: TRBV7-9
D gene: TRBD2
clone size: NA
CDR3 length: 15
CDR3 protein: CASSLARRESDTQYF
CDR3 DNA: TGTGCCAGCAGCTTAGCGAGGCGGGAGTCAGATACGCAGTATTTT

J gene: TRBJ2-3
V gene: TRBV7-2
D gene: NA
clone size: NA
CDR3 length: 14
CDR3 protein: CASSSDSSTDTQYF
CDR3 DNA: TGTGCCAGCAGCTCGGACAGTAGCACAGATACGCAGTATTTT

J gene: TRBJ1-2
V gene: TRBV29-1
D gene: TRBD1
clone size: once
CDR3 length: 12
CDR3 protein: CSAGTENYGYTF
CDR3 DNA: TGCAGCGCTGGGACAGAGAACTATGGCTACACCTTC

J gene: TRBJ1-4
V gene: TRBV7-2
D gene: TRBD1
clone size: NA
CDR3 length: 15
CDR3 protein: CASSPAGGSNKKLFF
CDR3 DNA: TGTGCCAGCAGCCCCGCAGGGGGAAGTAACAAAAAACTGTTTTTT